This record concerns one T cell receptor (beta chain) sequence. This sample also contains other DNA sequences that code for the same CDR3. These data originate in a study of OX40 agonist ivuxolimab in advanced cancers. Sequencing was performed with immunoSEQ multiplex PCR; in TCRdb, only in-frame clones are kept and a portion is missing. The sample contains more than 45,000 clones, about 84% of which appear only once. This CDR3 is built from 11 residues. Trimming stripped 3 bases from V and 5 bases from J, with 8 bases between. Germline CDR1 reads DFQATT; CDR2 reads SNEGSKA (reference sequence). Specimen: CD4+ or CD8+ T cells sorted from blood, collected in a trial of the OX40 agonist ivuxolimab. V gene TRBV20-1 combines with J gene TRBJ2-7; D is uncertain. The sequence was collected from an adult with an advanced solid tumor such as melanoma, head and neck, liver or kidney cancer. The CDR3 here is CSASPGNEQYF. In nucleotides, the CDR3 is TGCAGTGCTAGTCCGGGCAACGAGCAGTACTTC.